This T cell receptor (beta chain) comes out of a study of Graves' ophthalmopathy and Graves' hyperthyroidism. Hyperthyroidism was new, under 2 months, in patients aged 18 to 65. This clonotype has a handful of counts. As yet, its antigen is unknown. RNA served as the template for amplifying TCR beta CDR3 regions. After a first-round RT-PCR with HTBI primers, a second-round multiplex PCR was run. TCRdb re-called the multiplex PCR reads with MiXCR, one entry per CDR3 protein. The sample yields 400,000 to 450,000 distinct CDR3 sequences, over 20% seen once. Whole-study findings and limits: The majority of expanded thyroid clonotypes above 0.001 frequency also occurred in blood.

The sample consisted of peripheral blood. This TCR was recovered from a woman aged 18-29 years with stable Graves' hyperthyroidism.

The chain's CDR3 is CAWSRGAGDQPQHF. The CDR3 coding sequence is TGTGCCTGGAGTAGGGGGGCAGGTGATCAGCCCCAGCATTTT. The chain joins TRBV30 to TRBJ1-5; possible D gene TRBD1, 6 bases. Trimming left V 2 bases short and J 5 bases short, with 13 bases between. Per the germline V gene, CDR1 is GTSNPN and CDR2 is SVGIG (reference sequence). The CDR3 has 14 residues.